Given below is one T cell receptor beta chain in context. In the authors' workflow: Estimated nucleated cell counts came from reference gene primer amplification. Here immunoSEQ multiplex PCR was the method, and the copy in TCRdb shows in-frame clones only, minus some. V, J and clone size derive from that table, while D and trimming were established from the DNA sequence. The sample holds about 94,000 clones, approximately 84% seen once. CDR3 length: 13 residues. This sample is part of a study of blood T cell repertoires in COVID-19. Study summary: The United States, Italy and Spain were the sources of the acute and convalescent COVID-19 samples.

Sequencing was carried out using peripheral blood. The V gene is TRBV21-1, the J gene TRBJ2-5; TRBD1, the table's D call, was not compared with the DNA. TRBV21-1 is annotated as a pseudogene. The sequence was collected from a man between 60 and 70 years old with acute or convalescent COVID-19. CDR3 region: CASSSQGRETQYF. The CDR3 coding sequence is TGTGCCAGCAGCAGTCAGGGGAGAGAGACCCAGTACTTC.